This TCR beta chain was recorded in a study of cytomegalovirus exposure and HLA in healthy donors. Use of 60 Vbeta and 13 Jbeta primers characterized the PCR. Libraries were prepared by immunoSEQ multiplex PCR; TCRdb keeps only in-frame clonotypes and omits some of them. Among some 150,000 clones listed, about 86% were seen once. The CDR3 sequence is 14 residues long. From germline, CDR1 is SGHVS and CDR2 FNYEAQ. The rearrangement uses TRBV7-6 and TRBJ2-5; TRBD2 agrees at 12 bases. TRBJ2-7 explains the end of the DNA better; the J call may be wrong. The sample consisted of PBMCs. The source of this sequence is a woman between 25 and 40 years old in good health and CMV-seronegative. Here the CDR3 reads CASSKLAGGSEQYF. The CDR3 nucleotides are TGTGCCAGCAGCAAACTAGCGGGAGGATCCGAGCAGTACTTC.